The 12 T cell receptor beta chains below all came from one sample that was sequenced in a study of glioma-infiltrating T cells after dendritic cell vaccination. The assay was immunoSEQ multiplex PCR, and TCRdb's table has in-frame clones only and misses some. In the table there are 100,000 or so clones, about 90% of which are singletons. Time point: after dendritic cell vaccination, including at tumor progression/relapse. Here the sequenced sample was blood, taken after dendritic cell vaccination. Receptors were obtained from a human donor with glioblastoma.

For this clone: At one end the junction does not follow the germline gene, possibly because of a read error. The CDR3 DNA sequence: TGTGCCATCAGTGAGTCACAGTACGGGCAGTACTTC. Protein: CAISESQYGQYF. This rearrangement joins TRBV6-5 to TRBJ2-7; the D is unclear. CDR1 and CDR2 from the germline V gene are MNHEY and SVGAGI. CDR3 size: 12 residues.

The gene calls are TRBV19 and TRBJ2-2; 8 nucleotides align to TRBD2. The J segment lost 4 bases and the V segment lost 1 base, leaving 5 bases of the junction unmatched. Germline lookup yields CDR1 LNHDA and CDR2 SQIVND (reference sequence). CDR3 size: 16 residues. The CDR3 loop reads CASSIGGLAGTGELFF. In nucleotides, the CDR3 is TGTGCCAGTAGTATAGGAGGCCTAGCGGGCACCGGGGAGCTGTTTTTT.

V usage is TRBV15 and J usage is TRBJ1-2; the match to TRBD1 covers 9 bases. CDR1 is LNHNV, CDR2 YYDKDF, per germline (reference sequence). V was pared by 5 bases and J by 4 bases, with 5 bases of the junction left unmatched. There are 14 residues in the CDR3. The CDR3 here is CATSPRDRAYGYTF. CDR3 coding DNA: TGTGCCACCAGCCCCCGGGACAGGGCCTATGGCTACACCTTC.

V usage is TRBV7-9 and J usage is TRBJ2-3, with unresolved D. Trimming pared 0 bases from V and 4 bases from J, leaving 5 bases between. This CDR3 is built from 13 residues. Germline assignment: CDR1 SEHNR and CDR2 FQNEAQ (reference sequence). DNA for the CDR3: TGTGCCAGCAGCTTAGCAGGAGCAGATACGCAGTATTTT. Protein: CASSLAGADTQYF.

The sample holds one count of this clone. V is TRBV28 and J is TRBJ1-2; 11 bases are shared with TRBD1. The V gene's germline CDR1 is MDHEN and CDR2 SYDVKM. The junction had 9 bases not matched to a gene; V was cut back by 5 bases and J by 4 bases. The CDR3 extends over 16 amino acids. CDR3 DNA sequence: TGTGCCAGCAGTCCCCAGGACAGGGGGCGTCTCTATGGCTACACCTTC. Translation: CASSPQDRGRLYGYTF.

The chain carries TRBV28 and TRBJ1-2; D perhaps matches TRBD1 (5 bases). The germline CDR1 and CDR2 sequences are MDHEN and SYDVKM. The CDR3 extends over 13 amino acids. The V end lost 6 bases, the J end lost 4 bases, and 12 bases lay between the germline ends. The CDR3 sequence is CASSPPDSYGYTF. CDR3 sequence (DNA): TGTGCCAGCAGCCCTCCTGACAGCTATGGCTACACCTTC.

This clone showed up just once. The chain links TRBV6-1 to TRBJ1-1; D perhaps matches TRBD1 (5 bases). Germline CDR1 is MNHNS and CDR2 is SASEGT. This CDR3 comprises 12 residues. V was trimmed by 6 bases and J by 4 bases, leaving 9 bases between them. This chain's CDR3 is CASRGEGTEAFF. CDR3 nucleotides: TGTGCCAGCAGGGGGGAGGGCACTGAAGCTTTCTTT.

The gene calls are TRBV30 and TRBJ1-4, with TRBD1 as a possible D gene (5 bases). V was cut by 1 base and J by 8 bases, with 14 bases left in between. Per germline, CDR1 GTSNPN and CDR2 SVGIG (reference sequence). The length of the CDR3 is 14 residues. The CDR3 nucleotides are TGTGCCTGGAGTGGGGGCCTTATTATCGAAAAACTGTTTTTT. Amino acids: CAWSGGLIIEKLFF. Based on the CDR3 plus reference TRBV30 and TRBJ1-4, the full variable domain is SQTIHQWPATLVQPVGSPLSLECTVEGTSNPNLYWYRQAAGRGLQLLFYSVGIGQISSEVPQNLSASRPQDRQFILSSKKLLLSDSGFYLCAWSGGLIIEKLFFGSGTQLSVL.

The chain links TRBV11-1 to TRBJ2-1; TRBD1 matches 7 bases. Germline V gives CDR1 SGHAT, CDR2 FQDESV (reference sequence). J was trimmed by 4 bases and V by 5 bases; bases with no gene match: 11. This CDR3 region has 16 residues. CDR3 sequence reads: CASSRSGTEYYNEQFF. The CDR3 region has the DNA TGTGCCAGCAGCCGATCCGGGACAGAATATTACAATGAGCAGTTCTTC.

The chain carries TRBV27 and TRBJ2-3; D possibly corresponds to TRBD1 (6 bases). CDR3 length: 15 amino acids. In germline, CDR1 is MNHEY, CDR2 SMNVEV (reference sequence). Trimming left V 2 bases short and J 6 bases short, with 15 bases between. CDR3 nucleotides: TGTGCCAGCAGTTTAAGGGGGACAATGTGGGATACGCAGTATTTT. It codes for CASSLRGTMWDTQYF.

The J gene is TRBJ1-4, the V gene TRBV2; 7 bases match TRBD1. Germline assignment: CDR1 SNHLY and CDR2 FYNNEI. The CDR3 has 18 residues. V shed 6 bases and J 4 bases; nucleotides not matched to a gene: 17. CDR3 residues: CASRNRQGKATNNEKLFF. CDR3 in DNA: TGTGCCAGCAGGAACAGACAGGGAAAAGCGACTAATAATGAAAAACTGTTTTTT.

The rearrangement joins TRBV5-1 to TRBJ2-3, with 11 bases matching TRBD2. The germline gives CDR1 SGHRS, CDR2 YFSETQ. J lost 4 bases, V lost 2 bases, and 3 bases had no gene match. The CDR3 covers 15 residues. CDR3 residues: CASSFTSGSPDTQYF. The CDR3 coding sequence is TGCGCCAGCAGCTTCACTAGCGGGAGTCCAGATACGCAGTATTTT.